This entry is about one T cell receptor beta chain. Its antigen remains unidentified. This specimen comes from a study of identical twins. TCRdb itself ran the 5' RACE reads through MiXCR, one entry per CDR3 protein. The sample carries 690,000 or so distinct CDR3 sequences, around 8.6% recorded once. Trimming took off 5 bases at V and 4 bases at J, with 14 bases between the two ends. The germline gives CDR1 SGHRS, CDR2 YFSETQ. This CDR3 region has 14 residues. Study-level findings and limits: Clonotypes of the beta chain that were abundant in cord blood carried fewer insertions (memory repertoires showed none). Sequences that were out-of-frame, alpha and twin-shared displayed an excess of low generation probability.

This sample was shared with a second study, whose subject was yellow fever vaccine responses in identical twins. From that report: Twins' vaccine T cell response reportedly gave the appearance of partial convergence and partial personalization.

The rearrangement links TRBV5-1 to TRBJ2-3; weak D call: TRBD1 (5 bases). Sequenced material: PBMCs. The sequence derives from a woman aged 18-29 years in good health. DNA for the CDR3: TGCGCCAGCAGTCGGAAGGAAGGGGCAGATACGCAGTATTTT. It specifies CASSRKEGADTQYF. The complete variable domain, with remaining parts taken from reference TRBV5-1 and TRBJ2-3, reads KAGVTQTPRYLIKTRGQQVTLSCSPISGHRSVSWYQQTPGQGLQFLFEYFSETQRNKGNFPGRFSGRQFSNSRSEMNVSTLELGDSALYLCASSRKEGADTQYFGPGTRLTVL.